This T cell receptor (beta chain) was sequenced during a study of technical replicates of blood from several donors. Germline V gene lookup returns CDR1 LNHNV and CDR2 YYDKDF (reference sequence). The CDR3 runs to 15 residues. Trimming shortened V by 0 bases and J by 5 bases, and 11 bases separated the two germline ends. Measured with immunoSEQ multiplex PCR; TCRdb has only the in-frame clones, and not every one. The sample holds under 85,000 clones, approximately 93% seen once. This chain joins TRBV15 and TRBJ1-5, with D possibly TRBD1 on 6 matching bases. This sequence was found in a human donor in good health. Sequencing was done on a sample of T cells isolated from PBMCs. The DNA for the CDR3 is TGTGCCACCAGCAGAGATATCGGGGGGCATCAGCCCCAGCATTTT. It encodes CATSRDIGGHQPQHF.